The 17 T cell receptor beta chains presented below share a single source sample, sequenced in a study of T-cell reconstitution after alpha-beta-depleted transplantation in children. Preparation of the TCRbeta library involved a method that used unique molecular identifiers. TCRdb redid the calling of the PCR reads with MiXCR, one entry per CDR3 protein. The table shows 360,000 or so distinct CDR3 sequences, with roughly 20% occurring only once. The sample consisted of PBMCs from the stem cell graft donor, taken from the stem cell graft. The receptors stem from a human donor who donated a stem cell graft to a child with acute myeloid leukemia.

The chain combines TRBV4-1 with TRBJ1-2; D uncertain. The CDR3 has 13 residues. Per the germline V gene, CDR1 is MGHRA and CDR2 is YSYEKL. V lost 0 bases and J lost 4, with 6 bases in between. CDR3 protein: CASSQDSTYGYTF. The CDR3 DNA reads as TGCGCCAGCAGCCAAGATTCAACCTATGGCTACACCTTC.

The chain is built from TRBV25-1 and TRBJ1-4; no definite D call. The CDR3 is 16 residues long. V was clipped by 5 bases and J by 0 bases, with 13 bases between them. Germline V gene sequence: CDR1 MGHDK, CDR2 SYGVNS. In nucleotides, the CDR3 is TGTGCCAGCAGTCCCACAAAATTCACAACTAATGAAAAACTGTTTTTT. The encoded protein is CASSPTKFTTNEKLFF. Variable domain in full (rest from reference TRBV25-1 and TRBJ1-4): EADIYQTPRYLVIGTGKKITLECSQTMGHDKMYWYQQDPGMELHLIHYSYGVNSTEKGDLSSESTVSRIRTEHFPLTLESARPSHTSQYLCASSPTKFTTNEKLFFGSGTQLSVL.

The chain links TRBV7-3 to TRBJ2-7, with a possible D match to TRBD1 (5 bases). Germline V gene data show CDR1 as SGHTA and CDR2 as FQGTGA. This CDR3 has 12 residues. With 10 bases removed from V and 1 base from J, the gap between germline ends came to 11 bases. The CDR3 region has the DNA TGTGCCACCTACAGGATTTCCTACGAGCAGTACTTC. Its protein is CATYRISYEQYF.

This clonotype has only one observation. This chain uses TRBV7-6 with TRBJ2-7; D is possibly TRBD2 (5 bases). Deletions cut 5 bases from V and 0 bases from J, with 11 bases between. Germline CDR1 and CDR2: SGHVS and FNYEAQ. The CDR3 has 14 amino acids. The CDR3 nucleotides read TGTGCCAGCAGCCCACAGCGGAGCTCCTACGAGCAGTACTTC. As protein: CASSPQRSSYEQYF.

This clonotype was detected only a few times. The chain joins TRBV6-1 to TRBJ2-7; possible D gene TRBD2, 7 bases. Germline V gives CDR1 MNHNS, CDR2 SASEGT. V lost 7 bases, J lost 6 bases, and 19 bases lay in between. CDR3 length: 14 residues. The CDR3 DNA sequence: TGTGCCAGCAACGCCCTGGGGGGGGGCGTCGAGCAGTACTTC. Amino acid sequence: CASNALGGGVEQYF.

This clonotype was seen a few times. The V call is TRBV20-1, the J call TRBJ2-7, with 8 bases that match TRBD2. Germline V gene data show CDR1 as DFQATT and CDR2 as SNEGSKA (reference sequence). Losses at the gene ends were 4 bases for V and 2 bases for J; bases not matched to a gene: 7. The CDR3 covers 14 residues. DNA for the CDR3: TGCAGTGCTATATTAGCGGGACGCACCTACGAGCAGTACTTC. The encoded protein is CSAILAGRTYEQYF.

This clonotype was detected only a few times. CDR3 DNA sequence: TGTGCCAGCAGCGAAGGGACAGGGTCGAACACCGGGGAGCTGTTTTTT. Amino acids: CASSEGTGSNTGELFF. V usage is TRBV9 and J usage is TRBJ2-2, with 9 bases fitting TRBD1. Per the germline V gene, CDR1 is SGDLS and CDR2 is YYNGEE. This CDR3 spans 16 amino acids. V was pared by 3 bases and J by 0 bases, with 3 bases of the junction left unmatched.

A single count supports this clonotype. V usage is TRBV5-1 and J usage is TRBJ2-5; 16 nucleotides align to TRBD2. The junction had 10 bases not matched to a gene; V was cut back by 4 bases and J by 4 bases. Germline V lookup: CDR1 SGHRS, CDR2 YFSETQ. The CDR3 length is 18 residues. The CDR3 protein is CASSTGGTSGRALETQYF. The CDR3 coding sequence is TGCGCCAGCAGCACGGGAGGGACTAGCGGGAGGGCCCTAGAGACCCAGTACTTC.

The genes are TRBV7-8 and TRBJ2-5; D is undetermined. Germline V gene lookup returns CDR1 SGHVS and CDR2 FQNEAQ. The V end was cut by 2 bases, the J end by 4 bases, with 11 bases between. CDR3 size: 14 residues. CDR3 sequence: CASSLRPWGETQYF. CDR3 nucleotide sequence: TGTGCCAGCAGCTTAAGACCATGGGGAGAGACCCAGTACTTC.

A few counts support this clonotype. The chain joins TRBV28 to TRBJ2-7, with D possibly matching TRBD1 (5 bases). Germline lookup yields CDR1 MDHEN and CDR2 SYDVKM. The CDR3 consists of 12 residues. Trimming removed 6 bases from V and 4 bases from J, with 10 bases in between. The CDR3 region is CASSTTEYEQYF. CDR3 nucleotides: TGTGCCAGCAGCACGACAGAATACGAGCAGTACTTC.

The chain has TRBV5-1 and TRBJ2-7; 12 nucleotides line up with TRBD2. In germline, CDR1 is SGHRS, CDR2 YFSETQ. The V gene end was trimmed by 4 bases and the J gene end by 1 base; junction bases not matched to a gene: 9. This CDR3 region has 17 residues. Written as DNA, the CDR3 is TGCGCCAGCAGCCTGACAACTAGCGGGAGGATTTCCTACGAGCAGTACTTC. Its protein is CASSLTTSGRISYEQYF.

The chain is built from TRBV7-9 and TRBJ1-2, with a possible D match to TRBD1 (5 bases). This CDR3 contains 15 residues. V lost 5 bases and J lost 0, with 13 bases in between. The V gene's germline CDR1 is SEHNR and CDR2 FQNEAQ (reference sequence). CDR3 nucleotides: TGTGCCAGCAGCCCGGGACGAAACACTAACTATGGCTACACCTTC. Translating it yields CASSPGRNTNYGYTF.

The rearrangement uses TRBV6-5 and TRBJ2-7, with D tentatively TRBD1 (6 bases). V shed 0 bases and J shed 9 bases, with 21 bases lying between them. CDR1 is MNHEY and CDR2 is SVGAGI in the germline V gene. This CDR3 is built from 16 residues. The CDR3 here is CASSYSLAGAAPPQYF. CDR3 coding DNA: TGTGCCAGCAGTTACTCGCTGGCAGGGGCCGCCCCCCCGCAGTACTTC.

The V call is TRBV18, the J call TRBJ2-7; D might be TRBD2 (5 bases). This CDR3 is 12 amino acids long. Germline CDR1 is KGHSH and CDR2 is LQKENI. Trimming stripped 8 bases from V and 6 bases from J, with 14 bases between. The CDR3 coding sequence is TGTGCCAGCATCGACCGCGCGGGCGAGCAGTACTTC. It is translated as CASIDRAGEQYF. Supplemented by reference TRBV18 and TRBJ2-7, the full variable domain reads NAGVMQNPRHLVRRRGQEARLRCSPMKGHSHVYWYRQLPEEGLKFMVYLQKENIIDESGMPKERFSAEFPKEGPSILRIQQVVRGDSAAYFCASIDRAGEQYFGPGTRLTVT.

A note on this clonotype: At one end, the junction sequence differs from germline, possibly due to a read error. V is TRBV7-7 and J is TRBJ2-3; D could derive from TRBD1 or TRBD2 (5 bases each). The CDR3 consists of 16 residues. Germline CDR1 is SSHAT and CDR2 is FNYEAQ (reference sequence). This CDR3 is CASSLGSGASTDTQYF. Here the CDR3 DNA reads TGTGCTAGCAGCTTAGGATCCGGGGCTAGCACAGATACGCAGTATTTT.

This clonotype was picked up many times. The chain has TRBV10-3 and TRBJ2-6; D is unclear. Trimming took 10 bases from V and 0 from J, leaving 10 bases between them. Germline-derived CDR1 and CDR2 are ENHRY and SYGVKD. This CDR3 is 14 amino acids long. The CDR3 spells CATLVSSGANVLTF. CDR3 bases: TGTGCCACCCTCGTCTCCTCTGGGGCCAACGTCCTGACTTTC.

In regard to this clonotype: The junction does not match germline at one end; this may be a read error. This chain uses TRBV7-9 with TRBJ2-7; a weak D match, TRBD2 (5 bases). The CDR3 has 11 amino acids. Germline V CDR1 and CDR2: SEHNR, FQNEAQ (reference sequence). As DNA, the CDR3 is TGTGCCAGCAGCCTGAGGTGTCGGCGGGACTTC. It translates to CASSLRCRRDF.